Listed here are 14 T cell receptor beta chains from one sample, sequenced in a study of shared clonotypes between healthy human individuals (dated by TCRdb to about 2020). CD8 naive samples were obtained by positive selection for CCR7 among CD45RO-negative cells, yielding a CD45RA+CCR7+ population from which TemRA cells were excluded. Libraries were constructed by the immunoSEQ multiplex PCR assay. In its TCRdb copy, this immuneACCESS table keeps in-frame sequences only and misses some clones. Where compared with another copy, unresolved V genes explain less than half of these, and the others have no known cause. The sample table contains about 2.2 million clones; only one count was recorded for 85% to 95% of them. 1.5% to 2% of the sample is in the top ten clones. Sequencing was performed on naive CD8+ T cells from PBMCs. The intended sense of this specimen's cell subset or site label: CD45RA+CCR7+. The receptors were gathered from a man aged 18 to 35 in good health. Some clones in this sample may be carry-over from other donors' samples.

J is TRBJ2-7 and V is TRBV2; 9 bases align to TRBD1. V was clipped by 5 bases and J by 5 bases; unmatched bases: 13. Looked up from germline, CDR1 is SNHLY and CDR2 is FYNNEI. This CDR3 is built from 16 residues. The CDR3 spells CASSLGPGTGNHEQYF. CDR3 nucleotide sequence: TGTGCCAGCAGTCTCGGACCCGGGACAGGGAATCACGAGCAGTACTTC.

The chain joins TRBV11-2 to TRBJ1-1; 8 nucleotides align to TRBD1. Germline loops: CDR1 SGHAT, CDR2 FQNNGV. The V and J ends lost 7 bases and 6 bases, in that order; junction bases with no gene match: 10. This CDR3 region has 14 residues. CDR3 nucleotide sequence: TGTGCCAGCACCCCAGGGGGCGTTTACCCTGAAGCTTTCTTT. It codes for CASTPGGVYPEAFF.

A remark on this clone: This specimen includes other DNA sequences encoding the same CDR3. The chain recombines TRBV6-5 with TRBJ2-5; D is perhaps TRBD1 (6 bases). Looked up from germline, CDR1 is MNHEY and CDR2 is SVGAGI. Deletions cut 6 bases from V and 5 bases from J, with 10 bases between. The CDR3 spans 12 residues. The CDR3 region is CASSPQGETQYF. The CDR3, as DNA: TGTGCCAGCAGCCCCCAGGGGGAGACCCAGTACTTC.

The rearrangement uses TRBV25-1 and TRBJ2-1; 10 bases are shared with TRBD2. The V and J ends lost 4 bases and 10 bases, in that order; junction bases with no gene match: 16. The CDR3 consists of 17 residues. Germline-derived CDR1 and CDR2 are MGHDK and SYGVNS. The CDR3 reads CASSGTGWLAGVGEQFF. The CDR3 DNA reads TGTGCCAGCAGTGGCACCGGGTGGCTAGCGGGAGTCGGGGAGCAGTTCTTC.

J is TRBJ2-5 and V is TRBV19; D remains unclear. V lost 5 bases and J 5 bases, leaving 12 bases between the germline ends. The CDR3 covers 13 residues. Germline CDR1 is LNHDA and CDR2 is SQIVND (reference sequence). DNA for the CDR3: TGTGCCAGTAGTGGCGAGTCGAGGGAGACCCAGTACTTC. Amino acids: CASSGESRETQYF.

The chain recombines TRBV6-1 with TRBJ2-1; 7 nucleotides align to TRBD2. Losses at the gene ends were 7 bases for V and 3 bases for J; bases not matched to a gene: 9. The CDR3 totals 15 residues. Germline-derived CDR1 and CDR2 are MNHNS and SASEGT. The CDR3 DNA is TGTGCCAGCATGGGGGGGAGGGCCCTCTACAATGAGCAGTTCTTC. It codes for CASMGGRALYNEQFF.

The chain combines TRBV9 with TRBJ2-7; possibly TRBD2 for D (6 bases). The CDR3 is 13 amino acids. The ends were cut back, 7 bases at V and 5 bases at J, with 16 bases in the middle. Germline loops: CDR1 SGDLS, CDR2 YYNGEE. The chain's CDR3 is CASGGDLMDEQYF. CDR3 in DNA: TGTGCCAGCGGCGGGGACCTTATGGACGAGCAGTACTTC.

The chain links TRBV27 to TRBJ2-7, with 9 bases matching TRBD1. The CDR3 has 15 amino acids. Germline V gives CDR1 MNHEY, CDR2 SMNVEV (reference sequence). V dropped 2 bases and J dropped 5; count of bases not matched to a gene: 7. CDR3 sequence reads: CASSLRQGVLDEQYF. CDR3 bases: TGTGCCAGCAGTTTAAGACAGGGGGTATTGGACGAGCAGTACTTC.

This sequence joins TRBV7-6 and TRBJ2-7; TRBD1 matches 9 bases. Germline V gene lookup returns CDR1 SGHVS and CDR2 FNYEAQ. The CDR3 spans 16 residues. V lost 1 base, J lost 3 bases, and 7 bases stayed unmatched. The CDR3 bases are TGTGCCAGCAGCTTAGATAGTACAGGGGGCATCTACGAGCAGTACTTC. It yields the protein CASSLDSTGGIYEQYF. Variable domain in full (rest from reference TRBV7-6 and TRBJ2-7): GAGVSQSPRYKVTKRGQDVALRCDPISGHVSLYWYRQALGQGPEFLTYFNYEAQQDKSGLPNDRFSAERPEGSISTLTIQRTEQRDSAMYRCASSLDSTGGIYEQYFGPGTRLTVT.

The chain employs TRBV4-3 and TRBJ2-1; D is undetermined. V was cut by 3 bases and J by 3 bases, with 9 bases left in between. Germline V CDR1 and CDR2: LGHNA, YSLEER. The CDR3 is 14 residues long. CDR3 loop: CASSQADIYNEQFF. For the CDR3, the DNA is TGCGCCAGCAGCCAGGCTGACATCTACAATGAGCAGTTCTTC.

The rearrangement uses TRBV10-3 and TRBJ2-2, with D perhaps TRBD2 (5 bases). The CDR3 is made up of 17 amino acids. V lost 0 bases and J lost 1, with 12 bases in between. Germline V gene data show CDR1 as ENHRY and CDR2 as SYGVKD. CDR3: CAISESEVARNTGELFF. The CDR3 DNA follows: TGTGCCATCAGTGAGTCCGAGGTAGCGAGGAACACCGGGGAGCTGTTTTTT.

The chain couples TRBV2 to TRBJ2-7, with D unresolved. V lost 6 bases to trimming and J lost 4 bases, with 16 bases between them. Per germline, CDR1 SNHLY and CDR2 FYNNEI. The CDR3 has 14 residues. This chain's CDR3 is CASRVIPDGYEQYF. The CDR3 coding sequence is TGTGCCAGCAGAGTGATACCGGACGGTTACGAGCAGTACTTC.

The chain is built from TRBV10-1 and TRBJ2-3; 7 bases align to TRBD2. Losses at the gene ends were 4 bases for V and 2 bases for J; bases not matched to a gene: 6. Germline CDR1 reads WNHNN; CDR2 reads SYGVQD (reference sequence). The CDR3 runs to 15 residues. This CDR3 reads CASSALAEFTDTQYF. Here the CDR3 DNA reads TGCGCCAGCAGTGCTCTAGCGGAGTTCACAGATACGCAGTATTTT.

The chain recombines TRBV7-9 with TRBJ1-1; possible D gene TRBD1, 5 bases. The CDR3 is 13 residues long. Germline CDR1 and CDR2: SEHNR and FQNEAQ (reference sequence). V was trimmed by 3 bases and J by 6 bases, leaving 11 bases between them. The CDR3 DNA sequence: TGTGCCAGCAGCTTCCCGGGACGACCTGAAGCTTTCTTT. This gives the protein CASSFPGRPEAFF. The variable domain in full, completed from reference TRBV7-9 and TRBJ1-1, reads DTGVSQNPRHKITKRGQNVTFRCDPISEHNRLYWYRQTLGQGPEFLTYFQNEAQLEKSRLLSDRFSAERPKGSFSTLEIQRTEQGDSAMYLCASSFPGRPEAFFGQGTRLTVV.